This TCR beta chain was profiled in a study of cytomegalovirus exposure and HLA in healthy donors. About this clone itself: The target antigen is unknown.

Germline values: CDR1 MNHEY, CDR2 SVGAGI. CDR3 length equals 12 residues. The primer mix had 60 Vbeta and 13 Jbeta primers. Repertoires were generated with immunoSEQ multiplex PCR, while TCRdb's copy carries only in-frame clones and drops some. The table shows roughly 110,000 clones, with approximately 80% occurring only once. Study-wide results and caveats: Prior analysis indicated that the majority of TCR beta V segments exhibited productivity approximately 87% or approximately 30% of the time. Sequence variants that were highly shared formed a cluster that was likely a sequencing artifact.

The sequence derives from a male donor in good health and CMV-seronegative. Source material: PBMCs. V usage is TRBV6-5 and J usage is TRBJ2-5; the match to TRBD1 covers 7 bases. The DNA end lines up better with TRBJ2-7; the J call may be wrong. This CDR3 is CASSPTGNEQYF. CDR3 in DNA: TGTGCCAGCAGTCCGACAGGGAACGAGCAGTACTTC.